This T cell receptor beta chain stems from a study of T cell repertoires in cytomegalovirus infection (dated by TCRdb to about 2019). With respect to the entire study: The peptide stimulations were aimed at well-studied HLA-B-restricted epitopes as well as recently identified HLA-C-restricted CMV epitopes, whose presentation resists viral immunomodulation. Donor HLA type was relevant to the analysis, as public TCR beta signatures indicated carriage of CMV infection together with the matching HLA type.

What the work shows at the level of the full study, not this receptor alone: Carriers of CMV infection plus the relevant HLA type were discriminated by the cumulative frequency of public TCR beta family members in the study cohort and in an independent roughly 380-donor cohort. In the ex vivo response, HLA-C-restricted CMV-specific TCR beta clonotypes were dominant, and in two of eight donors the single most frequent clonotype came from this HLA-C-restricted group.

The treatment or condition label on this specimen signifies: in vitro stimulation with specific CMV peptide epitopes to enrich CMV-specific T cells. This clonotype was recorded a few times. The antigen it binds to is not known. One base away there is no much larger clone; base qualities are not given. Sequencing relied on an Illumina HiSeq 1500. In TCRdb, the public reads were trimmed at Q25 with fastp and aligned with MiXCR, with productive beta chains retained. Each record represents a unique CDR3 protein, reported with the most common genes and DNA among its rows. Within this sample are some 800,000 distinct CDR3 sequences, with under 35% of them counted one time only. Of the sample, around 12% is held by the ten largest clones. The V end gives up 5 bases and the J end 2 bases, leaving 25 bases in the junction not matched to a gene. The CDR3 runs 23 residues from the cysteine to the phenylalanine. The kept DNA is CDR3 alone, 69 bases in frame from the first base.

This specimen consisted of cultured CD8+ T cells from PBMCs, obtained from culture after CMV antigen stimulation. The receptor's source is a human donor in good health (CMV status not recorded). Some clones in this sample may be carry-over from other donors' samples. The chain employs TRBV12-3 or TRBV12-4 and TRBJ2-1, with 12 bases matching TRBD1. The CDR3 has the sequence CASSPGTGGAVAGGEKAYNEQFF. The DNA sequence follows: TGTGCCAGCAGTCCGGGGACAGGGGGCGCGGTAGCGGGTGGGGAAAAGGCCTACAATGAGCAGTTCTTC.